The sequence of this TCR beta chain was determined in a study of identical twins (dated by TCRdb to the mid-2010s). About the study as a whole: TCR alpha and beta repertoires from monozygotic twins, unrelated adults of various ages and cord blood were deep-sequenced to test whether fetal clonotypes persist. To rule out contamination, the twin experiments were replicated at different times with different library preparation protocols.

All donors were healthy Caucasians. Three unrelated non-twin adults were additionally sequenced: a male aged 18 to 30, a male aged 50 to 59 and a female aged 50 to 59. Using Miltenyi CD45RO+ enrichment and human naive T-cell isolation kits, memory (CD45RO+) and naive T cells were isolated from PBMC. Points the paper makes about the study in general: Compared with coincidental sharing between unrelated individuals, an excess of low generation-probability sequences was observed among out-of-frame TCR alpha sequences shared between twins. In beta out-of-frame sequences, excess twin sharing was weaker, because having fewer shared sequences lowered the signal-to-noise ratio. Conclusions relied on cross-sectional statistical analysis, since the same donors could not be followed over many years. Recombination models systematically underestimated out-of-frame TCR alpha sharing in monozygotic twins but agreed with sharing between unrelated individuals. Zero-insertion analyses could be partly confounded by invariant T cells such as MAIT and iNKT, although diverse VJ usage argued against such confounding for most clonotypes. Abundant cord blood beta clonotypes had fewer insertions, young adult naive repertoires showed a similar but weaker trend, and memory repertoires showed no such trend.

This clonotype has just a few counts. The antigen it binds to is not known. There are no base qualities to consult, and no much larger clone falls within one base. Reading from cysteine to phenylalanine, the CDR3 counts 14 amino acids. The kept DNA is CDR3 alone, 42 bases in frame from the first base. Via the germline V gene, CDR1 is SQVTM and CDR2 ANQGSEA. Ends trimmed: V by 6 bases, J by 8 bases; bases unmatched to a gene: 12. The method was 5' RACE. TCRdb shows the sequencer as Illumina HiSeq 2000. Template switching introduced a universal primer binding site; the final cDNA contained a unique molecular identifier, enabling accurate counting of TCR cDNA molecules. Specific primers in the conserved constant-segment region were used to synthesize first-strand cDNA for TCR alpha and beta chains. To control for contamination, every cDNA library was double barcoded, receiving both a SMART-Mk sample barcode and Illumina barcodes. TruSeq adapter sequences and Illumina sample barcodes were added in two successive PCR steps. The Illumina HiSeq platform was used with custom primers to sequence TCR alpha and beta cDNA libraries. Per the original workflow: Unique molecular identifiers were extracted from raw reads with MiGEC, and CDR3 positions were determined with MiXCR. For each individual, recombination models were inferred using an EM algorithm with the repgenHMM and IGoR tools. The tcR package in R was used for shared clonotype analysis, with sharing normalized by the product of cloneset sizes. Out-of-frame nonproductive sequences were analyzed to study raw recombination free of thymic and clonal selection effects. TCRdb took the public reads, trimmed them with fastp at Q25, ran MiXCR for clone calling and kept in-frame beta chains. Merged by CDR3 protein, the rows form single entries marked with the most common genes and DNA. The V and J calls follow TCRdb's processing rather than the paper's. Recorded for this sample are some 710,000 distinct CDR3 sequences; around 5.7% of them occurred a single time. The top ten constitute roughly 2% of the sample.

The chain uses TRBV29-1 and TRBJ1-4; TRBD1 fits 7 bases in the junction. The clonotype comes from a man between 18 and 29 years old in good health. Source material: naive T cells sorted from blood. The sample's cell subset or site label is to be understood as: cells isolated with a human naive T-cell isolation kit. The CDR3 protein is CSVQLGTVLEKLFF. The bases are TGCAGCGTCCAACTGGGGACAGTTTTGGAAAAACTGTTTTTT.